This entry concerns a single T cell receptor beta chain. No cognate antigen has been identified for it. No quality values exist for individual bases; no much larger clone is one base distant. Libraries came from PCR. At the Johns Hopkins FTIC core, DNA from the cultured CD4+ T cells underwent TCR sequencing with the Oncomine TCR Beta short-read assay. The QIAamp micro DNA kit was used to extract genomic DNA from the cultured CD4+ T cells. Oncomine TCR Beta libraries made from cultured CD4+ T cells were pooled using unique dual indexes and sequenced on an Illumina iSeq 100. In the original analysis: Non-productive sequences were removed, and CDR3s not starting with C, not ending with F or W, or shorter than 7 amino acids were discarded. Antigen-specific clonotypes were identified with the MANAFEST web application by comparing peptide-stimulated wells with reference and other culture wells. An FDR below 0.05, an odds ratio above 5, and a productive frequency above 0.1% in at least two of three replicate wells were required for clones to be considered positive. A clonotype counted as cross-reactive if it showed significant expansion both in the SARS-CoV-2 spike wells and in at least one common cold coronavirus spike condition. CDR3 homology was assessed with Levenshtein distances (stringdist) and unrooted phylogenetic trees (ape) in R version 3.6.1. TCRdb took the public reads, trimmed them with fastp at Q25, ran MiXCR for clone calling and kept in-frame beta chains. Rows merge per CDR3 protein into single entries with the most common DNA and genes. Here the V and J calls rest on TCRdb's processing, not on the authors' analysis. The sample table holds some 20,000 distinct CDR3 sequences, of which 20% to 30% were seen once. Together, the top ten hold roughly 11% of the sample.

Relative to germline, V is 2 bases shorter and J is 4 bases shorter, with 12 bases between their ends. The CDR3, cysteine through phenylalanine, is 14 amino acids long. This entry keeps only the CDR3 DNA: 42 bases, framed from base 1. Reading the germline V gene gives CDR1 SNHLY and CDR2 FYNNEI. This sample stems from a study of vaccination and CD4 T cells after COVID-19 (dated by TCRdb to 2021 to 2024). Concerning the study at large: Convalescent patients had a positive SARS-CoV-2 result on nasal swab PCR, and of these patients, nine had mild disease and one had severe disease. The convalescent cohort included six males and four females, with two Hispanic individuals, seven Caucasians, two Asians and one multiracial person. Participants got two doses of the Pfizer-BioNTech BNT162b2 vaccine (n=8) or two doses of the Moderna mRNA-1273 vaccine (n=2). Post-COVID blood samples were collected from convalescent patients a median of roughly 100 days after diagnosis, with a range of roughly 35 to 170 days. The time from the second vaccine dose to post-vaccine blood sampling had a median of 72 days and ranged from about 14 to 250 days. Culture stimuli were overlapping spike peptide pools from SARS-CoV-2 and from the common cold coronaviruses HCoV-NL63, HCoV-OC43 and HCoV-229E. Control cultures received a CEFX viral epitope pool as the positive control, an HIV-1 Nef peptide pool as the negative control, or no peptide. The spike-specific CD4+ TCR repertoire was compared before and after mRNA vaccination in around ten COVID-19 convalescent patients and a handful of infection-naive healthy vaccine recipients. Study-wide findings and limitations: In convalescent patients, a median approximately 90% of post-vaccine SARS-CoV-2-reactive clones were detected only after vaccination, suggesting vaccine-specific priming. In convalescent patients, nearly all vaccine-specific clones (304 of 307) were found to be mono-reactive for SARS-CoV-2 spike rather than cross-reactive with common cold coronaviruses. An increase in the median number of SARS-CoV-2-reactive clonotypes from approximately 21 after infection to 38 after vaccination was observed, but the change was not found to be significant. Only a relatively small number of convalescent patients were included in the study, and early timepoints following natural infection were not analyzed.

The treatment or condition tag for this specimen amounts to: 10-day PBMC culture with coronavirus spike peptide pools or control peptides (ViraFEST assay). To expand antigen-specific T cells with peptide pools and then pick out the expanded clonotypes through TCR sequencing, the study relied on the ViraFEST assay. Positive SARS-CoV-2 PCR tests in the convalescent patients dated from March to December 2020, before Alpha, Beta and Delta variants emerged in the United States. Each well held around 2 million PBMCs cultured in IMDM containing roughly 5% human AB serum and approximately 9.6 IU/ml IL-2, with 10 ug/ml peptide pools added. Half of the culture medium was replaced with fresh IL-2-containing medium on days 3 and 7. CD4+ T cells were isolated after approximately 10 days of culture through negative selection using the EasySep CD4+ T cell isolation kit. Ficoll-Paque Plus gradient centrifugation was used to isolate PBMCs from whole blood, and the isolated PBMCs were then either used fresh or cryopreserved at -140C. Triplicate wells were generally used for each culture condition.

Sequencing input: cultured CD4+ T cells from blood. The TCR was taken from a human donor with COVID-19. The V and J segments used are TRBV2 and TRBJ2-7; the D gene is perhaps TRBD1, from 6 matching bases. The DNA sequence is as follows: TGTGCCAGCAGTGAAATCGCAGGGGCGTACGAGCAGTACTTC. Its protein reads: CASSEIAGAYEQYF.